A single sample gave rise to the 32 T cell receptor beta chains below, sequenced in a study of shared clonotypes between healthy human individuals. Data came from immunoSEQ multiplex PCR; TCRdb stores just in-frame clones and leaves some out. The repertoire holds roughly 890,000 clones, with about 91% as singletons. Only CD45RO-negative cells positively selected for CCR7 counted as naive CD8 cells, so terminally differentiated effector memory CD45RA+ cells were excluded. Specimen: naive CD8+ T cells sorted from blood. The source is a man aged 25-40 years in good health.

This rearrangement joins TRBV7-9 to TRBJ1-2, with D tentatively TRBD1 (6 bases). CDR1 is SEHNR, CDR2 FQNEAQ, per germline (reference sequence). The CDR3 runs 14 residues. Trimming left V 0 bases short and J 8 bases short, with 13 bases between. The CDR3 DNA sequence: TGTGCCAGCAGCTTAGCGGGGTCAGGGGAAGGCTACACCTTC. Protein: CASSLAGSGEGYTF.

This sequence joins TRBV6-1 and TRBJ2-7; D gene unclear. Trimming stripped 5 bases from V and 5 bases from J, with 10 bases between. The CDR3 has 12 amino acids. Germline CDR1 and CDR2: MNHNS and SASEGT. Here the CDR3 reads CASSPGPHEQYF. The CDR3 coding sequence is TGTGCCAGCAGTCCCGGCCCCCACGAGCAGTACTTC.

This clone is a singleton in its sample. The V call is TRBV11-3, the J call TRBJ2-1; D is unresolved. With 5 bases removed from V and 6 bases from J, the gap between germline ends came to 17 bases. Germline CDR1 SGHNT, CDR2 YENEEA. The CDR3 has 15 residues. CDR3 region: CASSSLAGAGNEQFF. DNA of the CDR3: TGTGCCAGCAGCAGCTTAGCCGGAGCAGGCAATGAGCAGTTCTTC.

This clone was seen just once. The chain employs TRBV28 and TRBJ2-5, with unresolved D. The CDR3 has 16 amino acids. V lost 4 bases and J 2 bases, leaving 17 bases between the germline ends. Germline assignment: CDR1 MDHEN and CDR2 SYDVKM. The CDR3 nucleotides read TGTGCCAGCAGTTACGTAAGTGGGCGGTATCAAGAGACCCAGTACTTC. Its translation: CASSYVSGRYQETQYF.

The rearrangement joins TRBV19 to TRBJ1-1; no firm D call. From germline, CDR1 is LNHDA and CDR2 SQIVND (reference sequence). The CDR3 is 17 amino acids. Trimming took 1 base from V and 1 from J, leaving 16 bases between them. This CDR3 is CASSIVVTPGTNTEAFF. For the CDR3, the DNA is TGTGCCAGTAGTATAGTTGTTACCCCGGGAACGAACACTGAAGCTTTCTTT.

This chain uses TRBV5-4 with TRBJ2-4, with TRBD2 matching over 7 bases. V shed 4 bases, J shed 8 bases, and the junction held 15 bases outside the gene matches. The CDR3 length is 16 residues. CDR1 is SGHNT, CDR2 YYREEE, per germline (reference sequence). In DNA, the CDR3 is TGTGCCAGCAGCCCCGGCCCCGGGGAGGGGATGGACATTCAGTACTTC. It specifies CASSPGPGEGMDIQYF.

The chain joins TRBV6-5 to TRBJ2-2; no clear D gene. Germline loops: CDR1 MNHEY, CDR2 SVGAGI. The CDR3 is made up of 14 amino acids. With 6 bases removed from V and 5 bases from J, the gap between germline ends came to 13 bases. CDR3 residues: CASSLSGVTGELFF. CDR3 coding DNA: TGTGCCAGCAGCCTCTCAGGTGTAACCGGGGAGCTGTTTTTT.

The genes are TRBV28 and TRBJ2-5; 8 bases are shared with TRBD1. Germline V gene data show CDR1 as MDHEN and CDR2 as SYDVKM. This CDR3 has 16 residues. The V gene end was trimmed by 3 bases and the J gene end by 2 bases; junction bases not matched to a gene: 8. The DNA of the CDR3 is TGTGCCAGCAGTTTGGGACAGGACCGGTTACAAGAGACCCAGTACTTC. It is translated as CASSLGQDRLQETQYF.

As DNA, the CDR3 is TGTGCCAGCAGCCCGACAGGGGGGTATGGCTACACCTTC. Its translation: CASSPTGGYGYTF. The chain couples TRBV28 to TRBJ1-2, with 9 bases matching TRBD1. CDR3 length: 13 residues. The J segment lost 5 bases and the V segment lost 6 bases, leaving 4 bases of the junction unmatched. Germline V gene sequence: CDR1 MDHEN, CDR2 SYDVKM.

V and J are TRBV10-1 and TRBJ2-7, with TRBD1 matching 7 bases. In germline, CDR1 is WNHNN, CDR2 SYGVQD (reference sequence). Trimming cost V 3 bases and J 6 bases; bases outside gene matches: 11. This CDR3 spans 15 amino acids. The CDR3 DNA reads TGCGCCAGCAGTGATGTCCGGAGCCCAGGGGGCGAGCAGTACTTC. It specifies CASSDVRSPGGEQYF.

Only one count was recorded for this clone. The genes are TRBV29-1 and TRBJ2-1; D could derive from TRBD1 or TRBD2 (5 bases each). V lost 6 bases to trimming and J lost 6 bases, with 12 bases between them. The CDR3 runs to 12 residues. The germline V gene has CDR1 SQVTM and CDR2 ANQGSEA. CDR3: CSVQGRRNEQFF. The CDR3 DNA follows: TGCAGCGTGCAGGGACGGCGCAATGAGCAGTTCTTC.

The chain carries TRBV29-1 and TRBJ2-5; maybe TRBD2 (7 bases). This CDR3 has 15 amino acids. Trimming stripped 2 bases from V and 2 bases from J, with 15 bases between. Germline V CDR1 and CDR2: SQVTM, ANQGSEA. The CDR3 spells CSVEKRGDYQETQYF. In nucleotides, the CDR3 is TGCAGCGTTGAAAAGAGGGGGGACTATCAAGAGACCCAGTACTTC.

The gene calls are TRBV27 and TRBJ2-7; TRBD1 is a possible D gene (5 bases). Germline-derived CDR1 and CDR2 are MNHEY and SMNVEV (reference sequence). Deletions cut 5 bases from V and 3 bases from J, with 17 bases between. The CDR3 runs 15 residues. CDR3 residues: CASSALRQPIYEQYF. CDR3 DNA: TGTGCCAGCAGTGCGTTACGACAGCCTATCTACGAGCAGTACTTC.

The DNA for the CDR3 is TGTGCCAGTAGTACGGGACTAGAGTTATACGAGCAGTACTTC. Its translation is CASSTGLELYEQYF. V is TRBV19 and J is TRBJ2-7; the match to TRBD2 covers 8 bases. The germline CDR1 and CDR2 sequences are LNHDA and SQIVND (reference sequence). CDR3 size: 14 residues. V lost 4 bases, J lost 4 bases, and 6 bases stayed unmatched.

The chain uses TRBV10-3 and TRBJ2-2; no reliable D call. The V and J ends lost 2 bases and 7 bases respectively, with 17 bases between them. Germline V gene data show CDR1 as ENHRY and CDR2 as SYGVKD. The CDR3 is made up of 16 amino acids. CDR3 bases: TGTGCCATCAGTGAGAGTGTACTGGTTATAGTCGGGGAGCTGTTTTTT. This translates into CAISESVLVIVGELFF.

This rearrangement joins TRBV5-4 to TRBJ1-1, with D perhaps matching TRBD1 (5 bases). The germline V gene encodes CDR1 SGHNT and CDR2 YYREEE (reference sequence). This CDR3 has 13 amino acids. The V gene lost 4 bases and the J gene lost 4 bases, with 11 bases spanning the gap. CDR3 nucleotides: TGTGCCAGCAGCCCTGAGACAGCCACTGAAGCTTTCTTT. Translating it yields CASSPETATEAFF.

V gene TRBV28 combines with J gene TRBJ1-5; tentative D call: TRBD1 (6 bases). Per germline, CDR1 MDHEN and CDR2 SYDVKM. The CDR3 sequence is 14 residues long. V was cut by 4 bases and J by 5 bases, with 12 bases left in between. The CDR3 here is CASSYGGADQPQHF. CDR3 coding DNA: TGTGCCAGCAGTTACGGGGGCGCGGATCAGCCCCAGCATTTT.

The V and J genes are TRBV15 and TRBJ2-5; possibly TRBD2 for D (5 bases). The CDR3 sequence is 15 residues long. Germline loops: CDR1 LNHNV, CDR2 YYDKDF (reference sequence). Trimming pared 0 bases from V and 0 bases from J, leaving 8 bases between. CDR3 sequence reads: CATSRDRGYQETQYF. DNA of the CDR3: TGTGCCACCAGCAGAGATCGGGGTTACCAAGAGACCCAGTACTTC.

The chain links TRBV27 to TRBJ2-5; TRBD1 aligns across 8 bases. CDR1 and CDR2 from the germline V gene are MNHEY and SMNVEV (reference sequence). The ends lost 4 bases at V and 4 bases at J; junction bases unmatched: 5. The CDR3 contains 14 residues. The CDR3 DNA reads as TGTGCCAGCAGTTCCTCAGGGGGCCGAGAGACCCAGTACTTC. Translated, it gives CASSSSGGRETQYF.

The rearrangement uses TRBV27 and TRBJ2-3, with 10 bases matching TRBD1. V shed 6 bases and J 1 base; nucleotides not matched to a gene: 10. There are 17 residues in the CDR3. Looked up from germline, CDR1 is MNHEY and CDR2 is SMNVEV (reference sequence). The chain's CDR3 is CASRSGTGEFGTDTQYF. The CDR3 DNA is TGTGCCAGCAGATCCGGGACAGGGGAATTCGGCACAGATACGCAGTATTTT.

The CDR3 loop reads CASSGRAWEFF. The CDR3 nucleotides are TGTGCCAGCAGTGGTAGGGCGTGGGAGTTCTTC. The chain combines TRBV6-1 with TRBJ2-1; D not resolved. The CDR3 extends over 11 amino acids. The ends were cut back, 4 bases at V and 14 bases at J, with 12 bases in the middle. Germline lookup yields CDR1 MNHNS and CDR2 SASEGT.

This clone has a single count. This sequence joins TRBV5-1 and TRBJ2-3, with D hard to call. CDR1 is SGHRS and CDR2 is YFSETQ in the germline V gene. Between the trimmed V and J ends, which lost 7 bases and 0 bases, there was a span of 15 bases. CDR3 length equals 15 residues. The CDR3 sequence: CASGSVTASTDTQYF. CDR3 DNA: TGCGCCAGCGGATCCGTGACGGCTAGCACAGATACGCAGTATTTT.

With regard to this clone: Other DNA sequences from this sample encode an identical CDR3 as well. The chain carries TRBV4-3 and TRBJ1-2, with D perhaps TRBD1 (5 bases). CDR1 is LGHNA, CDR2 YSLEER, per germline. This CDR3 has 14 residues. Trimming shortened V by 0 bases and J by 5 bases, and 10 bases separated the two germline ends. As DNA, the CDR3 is TGCGCCAGCAGCCAAGATAGCAGGGTTTATGGCTACACCTTC. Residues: CASSQDSRVYGYTF.

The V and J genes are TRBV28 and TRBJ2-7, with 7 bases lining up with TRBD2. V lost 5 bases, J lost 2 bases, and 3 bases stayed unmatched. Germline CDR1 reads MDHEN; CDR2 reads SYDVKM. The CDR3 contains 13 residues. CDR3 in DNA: TGTGCCAGCAGTAGGGACTATCCCTACGAGCAGTACTTC. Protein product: CASSRDYPYEQYF.

The CDR3 spells CASSHGTLLDNEQFF. The CDR3 DNA reads TGTGCCAGCAGCCACGGAACGCTACTAGACAATGAGCAGTTCTTC. This chain uses TRBV11-2 with TRBJ2-1, with D maybe TRBD2 (5 bases). Germline V gives CDR1 SGHAT, CDR2 FQNNGV. V was shortened by 5 bases and J by 5 bases, with 16 bases between the two germline ends. The CDR3 has 15 amino acids.

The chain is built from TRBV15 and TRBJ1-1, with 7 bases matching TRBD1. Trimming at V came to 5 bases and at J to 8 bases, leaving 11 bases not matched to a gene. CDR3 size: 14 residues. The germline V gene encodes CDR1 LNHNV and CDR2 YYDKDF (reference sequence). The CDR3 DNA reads TGTGCCACCAGCGGAGGACCGGGACAGCAAGAAGCTTTCTTT. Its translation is CATSGGPGQQEAFF.

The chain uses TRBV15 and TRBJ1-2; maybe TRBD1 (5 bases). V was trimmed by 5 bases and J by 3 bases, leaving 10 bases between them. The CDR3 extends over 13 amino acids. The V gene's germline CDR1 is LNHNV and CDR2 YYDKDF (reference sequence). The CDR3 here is CATSGRDYYGYTF. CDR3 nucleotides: TGTGCCACCAGCGGAAGGGACTACTATGGCTACACCTTC.

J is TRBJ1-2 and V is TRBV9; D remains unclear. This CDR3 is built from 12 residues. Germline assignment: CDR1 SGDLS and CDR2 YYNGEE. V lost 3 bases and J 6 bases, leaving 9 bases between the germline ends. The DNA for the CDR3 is TGTGCCAGCAGCGACCGAACGAATGGCTACACCTTC. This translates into CASSDRTNGYTF.

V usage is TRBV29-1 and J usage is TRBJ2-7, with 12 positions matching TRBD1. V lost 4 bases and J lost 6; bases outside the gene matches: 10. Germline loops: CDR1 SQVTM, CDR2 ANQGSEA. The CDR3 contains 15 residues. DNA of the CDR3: TGCAGCGTTGCCGAGGGAGGGGACAGGGGGCTCGAGCAGTACTTC. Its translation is CSVAEGGDRGLEQYF.

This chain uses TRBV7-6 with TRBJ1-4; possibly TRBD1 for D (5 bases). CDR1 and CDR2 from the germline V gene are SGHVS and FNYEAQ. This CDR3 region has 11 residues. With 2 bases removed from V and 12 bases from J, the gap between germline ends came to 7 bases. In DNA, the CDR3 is TGTGCCAGCAGCTTAACGGGGGAACTGTTTTTT. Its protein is CASSLTGELFF.

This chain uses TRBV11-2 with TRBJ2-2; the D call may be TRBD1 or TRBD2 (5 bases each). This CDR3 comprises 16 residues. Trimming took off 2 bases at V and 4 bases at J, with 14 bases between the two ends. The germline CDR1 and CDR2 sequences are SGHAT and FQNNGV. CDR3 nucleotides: TGTGCCAGCAGCTTATTGGCCGGGACGATCACCGGGGAGCTGTTTTTT. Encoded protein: CASSLLAGTITGELFF.

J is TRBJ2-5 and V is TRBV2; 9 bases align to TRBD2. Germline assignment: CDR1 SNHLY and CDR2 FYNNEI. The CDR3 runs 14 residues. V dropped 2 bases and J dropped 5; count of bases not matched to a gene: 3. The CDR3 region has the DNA TGTGCCAGCAGTGAATATAGCGGGAGTGAGACCCAGTACTTC. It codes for CASSEYSGSETQYF. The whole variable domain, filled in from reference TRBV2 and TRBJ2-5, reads EPEVTQTPSHQVTQMGQEVILRCVPISNHLYFYWYRQILGQKVEFLVSFYNNEISEKSEIFDDQFSVERPDGSNFTLKIRSTKLEDSAMYFCASSEYSGSETQYFGPGTRLLVL.